The source of this T cell receptor (beta chain) is a study of CD8+ T cells in alopecia areata. As for the study in general: Treatment of the treated patients consisted of oral tofacitinib, 5 to 10 mg twice daily. General study findings and limits: Across lesional scalp, and particularly alopecia totalis/universalis, clonality surpassed that of normal scalp.

A few counts support this clone. Its target is unknown. Researchers gathered lesional scalp punch biopsies and peripheral blood from patients with alopecia areata. Extracted RNA was reverse transcribed, and the resulting cDNA served as sequencing template. Here immunoSEQ multiplex PCR was the method, and the copy in TCRdb shows in-frame clones only, minus some. The sample includes 250,000 or so clones, under 70% seen only once; the top ten take 1% to 1.5%. Germline V gene sequence: CDR1 KGHSH, CDR2 LQKENI. The CDR3 is 14 residues long. After removal of 5 bases from V and 10 bases from J, the junction contained 6 bases not matched to a gene.

The material was CD4+ T cells sorted from blood, obtained at week 0. The TCR comes from a human donor with alopecia areata. This chain uses TRBV18 with TRBJ1-6; TRBD1 matches 9 bases. CDR3 region: CASSSPGQGSPLHF. CDR3 nucleotides: TGTGCCAGCTCATCTCCGGGACAGGGCTCACCCCTCCACTTT.